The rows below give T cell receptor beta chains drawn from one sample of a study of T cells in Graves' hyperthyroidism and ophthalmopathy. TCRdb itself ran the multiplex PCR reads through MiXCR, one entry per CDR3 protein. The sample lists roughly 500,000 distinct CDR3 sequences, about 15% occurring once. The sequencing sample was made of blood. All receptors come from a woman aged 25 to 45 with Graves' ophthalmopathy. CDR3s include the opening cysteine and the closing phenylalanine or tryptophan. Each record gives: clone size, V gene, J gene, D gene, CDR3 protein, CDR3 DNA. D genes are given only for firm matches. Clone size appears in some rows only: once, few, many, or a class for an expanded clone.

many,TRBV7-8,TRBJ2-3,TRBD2,CASSVIAGGGDTQYF,TGTGCCAGCAGCGTTATAGCGGGAGGGGGAGATACGCAGTATTTT
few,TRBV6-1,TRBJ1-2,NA,CASSRPRGVGYGYTF,TGTGCCAGCAGCAGACCTCGGGGGGTCGGCTATGGCTACACCTTC
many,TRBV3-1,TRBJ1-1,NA,CASSQDWGPKDTEAFF,TGTGCCAGCAGCCAAGATTGGGGACCCAAAGACACTGAAGCTTTCTTT
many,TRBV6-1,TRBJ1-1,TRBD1,CASRRDRGHTTEAFF,TGTGCCAGCAGGCGGGACAGGGGGCACACGACTGAAGCTTTCTTT
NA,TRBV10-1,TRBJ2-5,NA,CASSLAAGETQYF,TGCGCCAGCAGTTTAGCGGCTGGGGAGACCCAGTACTTC
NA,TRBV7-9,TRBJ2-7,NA,CASSLASGKQYF,TGTGCCAGCAGCTTAGCGTCGGGTAAGCAGTACTTC
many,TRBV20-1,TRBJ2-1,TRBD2,CSASPRTSRSYNEQFF,TGCAGTGCTAGCCCTAGGACTAGCCGGTCCTACAATGAGCAGTTCTTC
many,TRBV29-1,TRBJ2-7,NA,CSVESGTAYEQYF,TGCAGCGTTGAAAGCGGGACAGCCTACGAGCAGTACTTC
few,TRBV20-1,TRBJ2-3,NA,CSARVAGSTDTQYF,TGCAGTGCTAGAGTTGCGGGTAGCACAGATACGCAGTATTTT
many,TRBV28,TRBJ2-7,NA,CASSSGHYYEQYF,TGTGCCAGCAGTTCGGGACATTACTACGAGCAGTACTTC
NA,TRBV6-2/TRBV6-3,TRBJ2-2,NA,CASSYLGQINTGELFF,TGTGCCAGCAGTTACCTCGGACAGATTAACACCGGGGAGCTGTTTTTT
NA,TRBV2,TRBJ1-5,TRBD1,CASGGTADQPQHF,TGTGCCAGCGGAGGGACAGCGGATCAGCCCCAGCATTTT
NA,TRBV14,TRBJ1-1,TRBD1,CASSLGQGSAEASF,TGTGCCAGCAGCCTGGGACAGGGGAGTGCTGAAGCTTCCTTT
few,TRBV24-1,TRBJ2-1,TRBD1,CATSGDRGPSSYNEQFF,TGTGCCACCAGTGGAGACAGGGGGCCGTCCTCCTACAATGAGCAGTTCTTC
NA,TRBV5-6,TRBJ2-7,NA,CASSLDFRGEPYEQYF,TGTGCCAGCAGCTTGGATTTCAGGGGCGAGCCCTACGAGCAGTACTTC
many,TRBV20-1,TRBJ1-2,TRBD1,CSAIRRVAGGGYGYTF,TGCAGTGCCATAAGGCGCGTGGCAGGGGGAGGTTATGGCTACACCTTC
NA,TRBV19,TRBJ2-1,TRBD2,CASSAKTGGRASEQFF,TGTGCCAGTAGTGCAAAGACTGGCGGGAGGGCCTCTGAGCAGTTCTTC
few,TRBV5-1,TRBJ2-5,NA,CASTTGSSETQYF,TGCGCCAGCACCACCGGGAGCAGCGAGACCCAGTACTTC
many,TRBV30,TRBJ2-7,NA,CAWSVGQGVEQYF,TGTGCCTGGAGTGTAGGGCAGGGAGTCGAGCAGTACTTC
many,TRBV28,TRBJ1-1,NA,CASSLFHSTEAFF,TGTGCCAGCAGTTTATTTCATTCCACTGAAGCTTTCTTT
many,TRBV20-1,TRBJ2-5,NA,CSAFKGAGQETQYF,TGCAGTGCGTTCAAAGGGGCCGGGCAAGAGACCCAGTACTTC
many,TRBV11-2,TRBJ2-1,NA,CASSPGRTGSYNEQFF,TGTGCCAGCAGCCCGGGCAGGACTGGCTCCTACAATGAGCAGTTCTTC
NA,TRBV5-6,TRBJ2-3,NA,CASGGGLSTDTQYF,TGTGCCAGCGGTGGGGGCCTGAGCACAGATACGCAGTATTTT
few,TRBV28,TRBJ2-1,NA,CASSLGPATSYNEQFF,TGTGCCAGCAGTTTAGGTCCGGCGACCTCCTACAATGAGCAGTTCTTC
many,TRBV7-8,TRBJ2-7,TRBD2,CASSSGTSGRDYEQYF,TGTGCCAGCAGCTCAGGGACTAGCGGGAGGGACTACGAGCAGTACTTC
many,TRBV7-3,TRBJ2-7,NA,CASSLTIRDEQYF,TGTGCCAGCAGCTTAACTATCAGGGACGAGCAGTACTTC
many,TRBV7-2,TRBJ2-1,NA,CASSLELRGGYNEQFF,TGTGCCAGCAGCTTAGAGTTGAGGGGGGGGTACAATGAGCAGTTCTTC
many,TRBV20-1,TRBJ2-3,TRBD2,CSAKLAGTDTQYF,TGCAGTGCTAAACTAGCGGGAACAGATACGCAGTATTTT
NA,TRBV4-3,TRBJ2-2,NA,CASSQEGDPGGGELFF,TGCGCCAGCAGCCAAGAGGGGGACCCTGGAGGCGGGGAGCTGTTTTTT
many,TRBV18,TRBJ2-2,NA,CASSQGQLANTGELFF,TGTGCCAGCTCGCAGGGACAACTCGCGAACACCGGGGAGCTGTTTTTT
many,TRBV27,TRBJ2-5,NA,CASSWGSGNQETQYF,TGTGCCAGCAGTTGGGGGTCAGGGAACCAAGAGACCCAGTACTTC
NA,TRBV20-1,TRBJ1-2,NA,CSARDDYGYTF,TGCAGTGCTAGAGACGACTATGGCTACACCTTC
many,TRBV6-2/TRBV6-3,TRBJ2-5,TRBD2,CASSYSTSGSETQYF,TGTGCCAGCAGTTACTCGACTAGCGGGAGTGAGACCCAGTACTTC
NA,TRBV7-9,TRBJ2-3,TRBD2,CASSPLSSGTTDTQYF,TGTGCCAGCAGCCCCCTGTCTAGCGGGACCACAGATACGCAGTATTTT
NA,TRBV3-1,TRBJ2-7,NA,CASSQAGESYEQYF,TGTGCCAGCAGCCAAGCGGGAGAGTCCTACGAGCAGTACTTC
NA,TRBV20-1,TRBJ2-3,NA,CSPWASRQDTQYF,TGCAGCCCTTGGGCTAGCAGGCAAGATACGCAGTATTTT
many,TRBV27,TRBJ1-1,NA,CASLKMLGENTEAFF,TGTGCCAGCCTCAAAATGTTGGGAGAGAACACTGAAGCTTTCTTT
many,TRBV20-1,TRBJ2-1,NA,CSARGTDSYNEQFF,TGCAGTGCTCGGGGGACTGACTCCTACAATGAGCAGTTCTTC
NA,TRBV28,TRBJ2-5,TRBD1,CASRRQGTMDTQYF,TGTGCCAGCAGACGACAGGGGACCATGGATACCCAGTACTTC
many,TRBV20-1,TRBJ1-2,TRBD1,CSATDRGRGYTF,TGCAGTGCCACGGACAGGGGCCGTGGCTACACCTTC
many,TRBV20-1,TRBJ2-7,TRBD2,CSALRTSGSDEQYF,TGCAGTGCTCTAAGAACTAGCGGGAGCGACGAGCAGTACTTC
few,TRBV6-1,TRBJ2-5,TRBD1,CASRTGGAGETQYF,TGTGCCAGCAGGACAGGGGGCGCGGGGGAGACCCAGTACTTC
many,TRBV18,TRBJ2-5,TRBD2,CASSPAGGGETQYF,TGTGCCAGCTCACCGGCGGGGGGCGGAGAGACCCAGTACTTC
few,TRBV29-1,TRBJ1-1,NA,CSVTETVNTEAFF,TGCAGCGTGACAGAGACCGTTAACACTGAAGCTTTCTTT
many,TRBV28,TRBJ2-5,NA,CASSSSGTHLGETQYF,TGTGCCAGCAGTTCATCCGGGACACATTTAGGAGAGACCCAGTACTTC
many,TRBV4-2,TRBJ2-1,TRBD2,CASSQAQTRLAGGLYNEQFF,TGTGCCAGCAGCCAAGCCCAGACCCGACTAGCGGGAGGACTCTACAATGAGCAGTTCTTC
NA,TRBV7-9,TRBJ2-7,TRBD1,CASSSTDRVHEQYF,TGTGCCAGCAGCTCGACCGACAGGGTCCACGAGCAGTACTTC
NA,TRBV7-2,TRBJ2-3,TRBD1,CASSPETGGSDTQYF,TGTGCCAGCAGTCCCGAGACAGGGGGCTCAGATACGCAGTATTTT
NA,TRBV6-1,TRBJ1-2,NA,CASRRDIAGGYTF,TGTGCCAGCAGGAGGGATATCGCGGGAGGCTACACCTTC
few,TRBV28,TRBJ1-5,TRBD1,CASRRGRGRSQPQHF,TGTGCCAGCAGAAGGGGAAGGGGGCGAAGTCAGCCCCAGCATTTT
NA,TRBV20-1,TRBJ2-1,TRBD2,CSAATTSGAYNEQFF,TGCAGTGCTGCAACGACTAGCGGAGCCTACAATGAGCAGTTCTTC
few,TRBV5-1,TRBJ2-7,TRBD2,CASSLELAGVRVVYEQYF,TGCGCCAGCAGCTTGGAACTAGCGGGAGTCAGAGTCGTCTACGAGCAGTACTTC
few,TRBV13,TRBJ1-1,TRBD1,CASSYWDSEAFF,TGTGCCAGCAGCTACTGGGACAGCGAAGCTTTCTTT
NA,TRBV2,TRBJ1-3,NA,CASTYRQPGNTIYF,TGTGCCAGCACCTACAGGCAACCTGGAAACACCATATATTTT
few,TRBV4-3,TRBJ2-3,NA,CASSQEWQSRDTQYF,TGCGCCAGCAGCCAAGAATGGCAGAGTCGGGATACGCAGTATTTT
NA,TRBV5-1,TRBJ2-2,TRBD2,CAGSAGLAGNTGELFF,TGCGCCGGCAGCGCAGGACTAGCGGGAAACACCGGGGAGCTGTTTTTT
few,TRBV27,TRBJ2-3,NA,CASSLSGGSTDTQYF,TGTGCCAGCAGTTTATCTGGGGGCTCCACAGATACGCAGTATTTT
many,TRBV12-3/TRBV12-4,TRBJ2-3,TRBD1,CASSIIRGQKGTDTQYF,TGTGCCAGCAGCATAATCCGGGGACAGAAGGGCACAGATACGCAGTATTTT
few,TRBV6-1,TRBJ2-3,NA,CASSDLIGTGNTDTQYF,TGTGCCAGCAGTGATCTAATCGGGACGGGTAACACAGATACGCAGTATTTT